This T cell receptor beta chain emerged from a study of blood T cell repertoires in COVID-19. Study at large: Samples taken during acute and convalescent COVID-19 were collected in the United States, Italy and Spain. Sources were T cells, B-cell-depleted T cells, or PBMCs; the material itself was cDNA or gDNA.

This clone was seen only a few times. The CDR3 runs to 18 residues. Looked up from germline, CDR1 is SGHNT and CDR2 is YYREEE (reference sequence). The junction had 8 bases not matched to a gene; V was cut back by 4 bases and J by 1 base. In the source study's methods: The authors estimated nucleated cell counts from reference gene primer amplification. Measured with immunoSEQ multiplex PCR; TCRdb has only the in-frame clones, and not every one. V, J and clone size are those of that table, while D and trimming were read from the DNA. The repertoire has some 150,000 clones, about 80% of them found once; the top ten carry about 5%.

Input material: peripheral blood. This sequence originates from a human donor in a cohort sampled during active COVID-19. This chain joins TRBV5-4 and TRBJ2-7; 16 bases line up with TRBD2. CDR3 sequence reads: CASSLEGLAGGLSYEQYV. CDR3 DNA sequence: TGTGCCAGCAGCCTAGAGGGACTAGCGGGAGGGCTTTCCTACGAGCAGTACGTC.